One and the same sample provided the 3 T cell receptor beta chains below, sequenced in a study of shared clonotypes between healthy human individuals. Generated by immunoSEQ multiplex PCR, the TCRdb table keeps only in-frame clones and is missing some. The data show some 96,000 clones, about 45% seen once. Sequenced: PBMCs. The receptors stem from a woman between 35 and 50 years old in good health. Some clones in this sample may be carry-over from other donors' samples.

Ten or more counts support this clone. This sequence joins TRBV10-2 and TRBJ2-7; D might be TRBD2 (6 bases). The CDR3 length is 12 residues. Germline V gene sequence: CDR1 WSHSY, CDR2 SAAADI. Trimming cost V 8 bases and J 0 bases, with 8 bases left between them. The CDR3, as DNA: TGCGCCAGCCACGGGAGCTCCTACGAGCAGTACTTC. It encodes CASHGSSYEQYF.

This clone was detected only a few times. The rearrangement links TRBV5-4 to TRBJ2-7; 13 bases are shared with TRBD2. The length of the CDR3 is 15 residues. V lost 4 bases, J lost 7 bases, and 8 bases stayed unmatched. CDR1 and CDR2 from the germline V gene are SGHNT and YYREEE (reference sequence). CDR3 in DNA: TGTGCCAGCAGCACCGGGACTAGCGGGATCAGGGAGCAGTACTTC. Its protein is CASSTGTSGIREQYF.

This clone has ten or more counts. The gene calls are TRBV15 and TRBJ2-4; D not resolved. Trimming took off 0 bases at V and 10 bases at J, with 16 bases between the two ends. The CDR3 runs 15 residues. Germline loops: CDR1 LNHNV, CDR2 YYDKDF (reference sequence). The DNA of the CDR3 is TGTGCCACCAGCAGAGAACCCACCGGGTGGCAGATTCAGTACTTC. Residues: CATSREPTGWQIQYF.